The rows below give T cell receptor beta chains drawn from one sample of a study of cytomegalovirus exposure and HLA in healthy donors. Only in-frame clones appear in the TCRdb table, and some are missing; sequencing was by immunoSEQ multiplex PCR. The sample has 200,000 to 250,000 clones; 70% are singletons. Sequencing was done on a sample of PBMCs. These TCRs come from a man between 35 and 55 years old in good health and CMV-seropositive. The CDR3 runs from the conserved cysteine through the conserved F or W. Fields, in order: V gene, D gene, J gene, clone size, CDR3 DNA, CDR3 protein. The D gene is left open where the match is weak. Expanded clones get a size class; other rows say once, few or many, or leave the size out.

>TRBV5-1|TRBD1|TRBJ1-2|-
TGCGCCAGCAGCGGGAACCGGGACAGGGGGCTCTCTGGCTACACCTTC
CASSGNRDRGLSGYTF
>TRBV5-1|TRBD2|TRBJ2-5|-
TGCGCCAGCAGCTTTACTAGCGGGGCTCAAGAGACCCAGTACTTC
CASSFTSGAQETQYF
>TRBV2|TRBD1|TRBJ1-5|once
TGTGCCAGCAGTCCCTGGACAGGGCCCAATCAGCCCCAGCATTTT
CASSPWTGPNQPQHF
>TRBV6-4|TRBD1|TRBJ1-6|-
TGTGCCAGCTCCGTCACCGGGACAGATAATTCACCCCTCCACTTT
CASSVTGTDNSPLHF
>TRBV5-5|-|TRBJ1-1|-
TGTGCCAGCAGCCCGGAACCGGGACTGCTTGGGGCTTTCTTT
CASSPEPGLLGAFF
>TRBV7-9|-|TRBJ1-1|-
TGTTCCAGCAGCTTAATCCGGGGGGTTAATGGGGACACTGAAGCTTTCTTT
CSSSLIRGVNGDTEAFF
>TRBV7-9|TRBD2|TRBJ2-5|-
TGTGCCAGCAGCGCCCCCGGGAGGGGGATAGAGACCCAGTACTTC
CASSAPGRGIETQYF
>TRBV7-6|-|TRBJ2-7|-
TGTGCCAGCAGCTTAAGAGCAGGGTACGTCCACGAGCAGTACTTC
CASSLRAGYVHEQYF
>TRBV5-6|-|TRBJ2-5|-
TGTGCCAGCAGCTTCTGGCAGGGGAGGGACCAAGAGACCCAGTACTTC
CASSFWQGRDQETQYF
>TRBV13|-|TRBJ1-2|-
TGTGCCAGCAGCCCACGGGTAGGAGCTAACTATGGCTACACCTTC
CASSPRVGANYGYTF
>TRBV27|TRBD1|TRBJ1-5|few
TGTGCCAGCAAAACAAAAGGGACAGGGCCCCAGCATTTT
CASKTKGTGPQHF
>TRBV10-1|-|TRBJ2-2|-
TGCGCCAGCAGTGAGCCCTTCACCGGGGAGCTGTTTTTT
CASSEPFTGELFF
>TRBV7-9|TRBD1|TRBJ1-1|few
TGTGCCAGCAGCACTAGACAGGGGGCTGAAGCTTTCTTT
CASSTRQGAEAFF
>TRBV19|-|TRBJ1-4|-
TGTGCCAGTAGTAGGGGGCAATTCGAAAAACTGTTTTTT
CASSRGQFEKLFF
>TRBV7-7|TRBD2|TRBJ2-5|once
TGTGCCAGCAGTTATAGCGGGGGGGCGGAGGAGACCCAGTACTTC
CASSYSGGAEETQYF
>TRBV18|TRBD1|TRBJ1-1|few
TGTGCCAGCTCACTAGACAGGGGGCAGGCTTTCTTT
CASSLDRGQAFF
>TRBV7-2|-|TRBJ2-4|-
TGTGCCAGCAGCCACCCGACACTAGCCAAAAACATTCAGTACTTC
CASSHPTLAKNIQYF
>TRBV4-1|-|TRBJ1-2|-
TGCGCCAGCAGCCAGCGGGGAGGAAACTATGGCTACACCTTC
CASSQRGGNYGYTF
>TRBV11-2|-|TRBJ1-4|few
TGTGCCAGCAGGAGGGCCCTTAATGAAAAACTGTTTTTT
CASRRALNEKLFF
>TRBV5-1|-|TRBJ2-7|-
TGCGCCAGCAGCTTGAATTACTACGAGCAGTACTTC
CASSLNYYEQYF
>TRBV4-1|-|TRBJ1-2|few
TGCGCCAGCAGCCAAGTGGCTGCTAACTATGGCTACACCTTC
CASSQVAANYGYTF
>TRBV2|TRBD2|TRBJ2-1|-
TGTGCCAGCAGTGAAGGCGGGGGGGCTAATGAGCAGTTCTTC
CASSEGGGANEQFF
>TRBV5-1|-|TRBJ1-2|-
TGCGCCAGCAGCTTGGAGCAGGGCCACTATGGCTATACCTTC
CASSLEQGHYGYTF
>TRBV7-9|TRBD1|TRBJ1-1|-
TGTGCCAGCAGCGTAGGGACAGGGATGAACACTGAAGCTTTCTTT
CASSVGTGMNTEAFF
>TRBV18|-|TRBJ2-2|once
TGTGCCAGCTCACGTAGGACAGACACCGGGGAGCTGTTTTTT
CASSRRTDTGELFF
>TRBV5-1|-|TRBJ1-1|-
TGCGCCAGCAGCCGAATGCAGGAAGAGTCCACTGAAGCTTTCTTT
CASSRMQEESTEAFF
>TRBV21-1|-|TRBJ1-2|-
TGTGCCAGCAGCAAAGTAGCCTCTAAAACCCCCAATGGTCTCTTCAATGGCTACACCTTC
CASSKVASKTPNGLFNGYTF
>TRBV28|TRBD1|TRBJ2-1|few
TGTGCCAGCAGTGCAGGGGGCGCGAATAATGAGCAGTTCTTC
CASSAGGANNEQFF
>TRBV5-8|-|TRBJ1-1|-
TGTGCCAGCAGCCCGAAGGGCAGGACTGTGGCTTTCTTT
CASSPKGRTVAFF
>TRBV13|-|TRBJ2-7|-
TGTGCCAGCAGCTTGGAGTGGACACCGAAGGCCTACGAGCAGTACTTC
CASSLEWTPKAYEQYF
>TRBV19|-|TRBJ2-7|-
TGTGCCAGTAGCGACAGGATCAGACGGGACGAGCAGTACTTC
CASSDRIRRDEQYF